This TCR beta chain emerged from a study of T-cell memory formation after mild COVID-19. Study-wide findings and caveats: Clones shrinking between day 15 and 85 showed a balanced CD4/CD8 split, and those that grew later tilted toward CD4+. Contracting CD8+ clones were enriched in EMRA, CD4+ mainly in CM and EM. The pre-infection memory compartment contained some responding clones, suggesting cross-reactive memory joined.

There are a few counts of this clonotype. Its antigen is as yet unknown. Researchers used 5'RACE with constant-segment primers to make TCR alpha and TCR beta cDNA libraries that carry sample barcodes and UMIs. One entry per CDR3 protein, called by TCRdb with MiXCR from the 5' RACE reads. The repertoire has 450,000 to 650,000 distinct CDR3 sequences, about a sixth of them found once; the top ten carry more than 10%. The CDR3 is 15 amino acids. Germline-derived CDR1 and CDR2 are SGHRS and YFSETQ. V gave up 1 base and J gave up 0 bases, with 10 bases separating them. The sample comprised PBMCs or a T cell subset sorted from them (not recorded which). The J gene is TRBJ1-2, the V gene TRBV5-1, with D unresolved. This clonotype was obtained from an adult woman who had mild COVID-19 (a few samples of this study predate the infection). Cell type and time point are not known. The CDR3 region is CASSLSWGSNYGYTF. The CDR3 bases are TGCGCCAGCAGCTTGTCGTGGGGTTCTAACTATGGCTACACCTTC.